This entry is about one T cell receptor (beta chain). The V gene's germline CDR1 is SGHKS and CDR2 YYEKEE (reference sequence). This CDR3 is built from 13 residues. J gave up 6 bases and V 3 bases, and 5 bases lay outside the gene matches. This sample was taken from a study of blood T cells in healthy people across ages. With a J-beta primer mix and a sample-barcoded 5' primer, a second PCR ran about 7 to 12 cycles. Carrying 12 random nucleotides, a template-switch adaptor labeled each individual cDNA molecule. Via MiXCR, TCRdb re-called the 5' RACE reads, giving one row per CDR3 protein. Of more than 450,000 distinct CDR3 sequences in the sample, about 25% were seen once. This same sample was also part of a study on T cells of mothers and their children. Turning to that study: cDNA synthesis used all extracted RNA, about 1.5 ug per 15 ul. The study found slightly higher but non-significant overlap in related versus unrelated mother-child pairs. T cell clones that were persistent and microchimeric went undetected.

The receptor comes from a boy between 2 and 10 years old in good health. The gene calls are TRBV5-5 and TRBJ1-2; 7 bases fit TRBD1. Material: blood. The CDR3 reads CASSSSTGNGYTF. Written as DNA, the CDR3 is TGTGCCAGCAGCTCATCGACAGGGAATGGCTACACCTTC.